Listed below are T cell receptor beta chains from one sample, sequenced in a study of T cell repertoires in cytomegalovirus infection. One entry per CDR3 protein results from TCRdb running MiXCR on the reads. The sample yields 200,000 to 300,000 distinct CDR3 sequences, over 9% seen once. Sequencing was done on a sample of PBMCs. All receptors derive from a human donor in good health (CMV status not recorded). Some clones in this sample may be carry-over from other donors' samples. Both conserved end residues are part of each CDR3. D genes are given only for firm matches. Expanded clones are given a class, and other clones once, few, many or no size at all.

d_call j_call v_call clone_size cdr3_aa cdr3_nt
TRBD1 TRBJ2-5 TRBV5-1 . CASRQGYETQYF TGCGCCAGTCGACAGGGGTACGAGACCCAGTACTTC
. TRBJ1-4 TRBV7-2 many CASSILGQGEEKLFF TGTGCCAGCAGTATCCTGGGGCAAGGAGAGGAAAAACTGTTTTTT
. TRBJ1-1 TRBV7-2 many CASSLARQERAFF TGTGCCAGCAGCTTGGCCAGACAGGAGAGAGCTTTCTTT
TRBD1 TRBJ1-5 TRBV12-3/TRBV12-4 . CASSHTGGGQPQHF TGTGCCAGCAGTCATACAGGGGGCGGACAGCCCCAGCATTTT
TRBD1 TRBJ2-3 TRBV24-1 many CATSDSGQGTDTQYF TGTGCCACCAGTGATTCGGGACAGGGCACAGATACGCAGTATTTT
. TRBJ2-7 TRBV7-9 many CASSFEDEQYF TGTGCCAGCAGCTTTGAGGACGAGCAGTACTTC
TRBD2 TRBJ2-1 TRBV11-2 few CASSRTSGSRKGINEQFF TGTGCCAGCAGCCGGACTAGCGGGAGCCGTAAGGGGATCAATGAGCAGTTCTTC
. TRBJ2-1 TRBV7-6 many CASSLGPSYDNEQFF TGTGCCAGCAGCTTAGGACCATCCTACGACAATGAGCAGTTCTTC
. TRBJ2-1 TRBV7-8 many CASSLGAGTSRGEQFF TGTGCCAGCAGCTTAGGGGCCGGGACTTCCCGTGGTGAGCAGTTCTTC
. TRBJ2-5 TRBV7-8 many CASSLGGPQYF TGTGCCAGCAGCCTAGGCGGACCCCAGTACTTC
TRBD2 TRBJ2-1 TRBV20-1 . CSGLAGGPGSYNEQFF TGCAGTGGGCTAGCGGGAGGCCCCGGCTCCTACAATGAGCAGTTCTTC
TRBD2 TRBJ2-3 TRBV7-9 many CASSYRSGATDTQYF TGTGCCAGCAGCTACCGTAGCGGGGCCACAGATACGCAGTATTTT
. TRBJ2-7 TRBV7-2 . CASSLLGGSLYEQYF TGTGCCAGCAGCTTACTAGGGGGATCCCTCTACGAGCAGTACTTC
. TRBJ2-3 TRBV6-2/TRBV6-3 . CASSYTPSTGYTDTQYF TGTGCCAGCAGTTACACCCCTTCGACTGGTTACACAGATACGCAGTATTTT
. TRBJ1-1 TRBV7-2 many CASSLTTDRNTEAFF TGTGCCAGCAGCTTAACGACCGATCGGAACACTGAAGCTTTCTTT
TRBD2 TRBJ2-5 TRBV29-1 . CSAEVGGRETQYF TGCAGCGCCGAGGTCGGCGGGAGAGAGACCCAGTACTTC
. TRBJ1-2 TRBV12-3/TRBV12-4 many CASSTREAGSYGYTF TGTGCCAGCAGTACCCGGGAAGCAGGCAGCTATGGCTACACCTTC
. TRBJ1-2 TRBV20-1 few CSAPTPNYGYTF TGCAGTGCTCCGACTCCTAACTATGGCTACACCTTC
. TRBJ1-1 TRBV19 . CARGLRRMVSGEAFF TGTGCCAGGGGACTTAGGAGGATGGTGTCGGGGGAAGCTTTCTTT
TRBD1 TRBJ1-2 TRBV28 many CASSSGQGAIYGYTF TGTGCCAGCAGCTCAGGACAGGGGGCTATCTATGGCTACACCTTC
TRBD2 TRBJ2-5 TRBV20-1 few CSATTSGAETQYF TGCAGTGCTACGACTAGCGGGGCGGAGACCCAGTACTTC
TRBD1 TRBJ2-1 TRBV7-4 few CASSLAGTGPYNEQFF TGTGCCAGCAGCCTCGCCGGGACAGGGCCCTACAATGAGCAGTTCTTC
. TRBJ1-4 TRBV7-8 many CASSLGDGGSEKLFF TGTGCCAGCAGCTTAGGTGATGGAGGATCTGAAAAACTGTTTTTT
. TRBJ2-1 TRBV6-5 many CASSRTENEQFF TGTGCCAGCAGTCGGACGGAGAATGAGCAGTTCTTC
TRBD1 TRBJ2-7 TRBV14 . CARSPNQGAYEQYF TGTGCCCGCAGCCCTAATCAGGGGGCATACGAGCAGTACTTC
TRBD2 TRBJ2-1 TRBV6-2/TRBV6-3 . CASSSLLAGYHNEQFF TGTGCCAGCAGCTCGCTTCTAGCGGGTTACCACAATGAGCAGTTCTTC
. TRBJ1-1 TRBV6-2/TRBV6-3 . CASSYFRRNTEAFF TGTGCCAGCAGTTACTTCAGGAGGAACACTGAAGCTTTCTTT
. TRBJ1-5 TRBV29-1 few CSVEIDSNQPQHF TGCAGCGTTGAAATCGACAGCAATCAGCCCCAGCATTTT
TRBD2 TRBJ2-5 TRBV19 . CASSMTSGGAEETQYF TGTGCCAGTAGTATGACTAGCGGGGGGGCGGAGGAGACCCAGTACTTC
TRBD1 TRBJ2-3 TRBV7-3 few CASSPASGRTGGTDTQYF TGTGCCAGCAGCCCCGCGAGTGGACGGACAGGGGGCACAGATACGCAGTATTTT
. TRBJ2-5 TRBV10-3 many CAISVNRGGDEETQYF TGTGCCATCAGTGTCAATAGGGGAGGTGATGAAGAGACCCAGTACTTC
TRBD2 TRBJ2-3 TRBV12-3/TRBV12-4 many CASSPGLALTDTQYF TGTGCCAGCAGCCCAGGACTAGCTCTCACAGATACGCAGTATTTT
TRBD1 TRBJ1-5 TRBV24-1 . CATSRFLLGQGANQPQHF TGTGCCACCAGTAGATTTCTGTTGGGACAGGGGGCGAATCAGCCCCAGCATTTT
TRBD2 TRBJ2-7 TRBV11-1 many CASSFRTSRPYEQYF TGTGCCAGCAGCTTTCGGACTAGCCGACCCTACGAGCAGTACTTC
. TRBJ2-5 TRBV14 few CASSQFGGAETQYF TGTGCCAGCAGCCAGTTCGGGGGCGCGGAGACCCAGTACTTC
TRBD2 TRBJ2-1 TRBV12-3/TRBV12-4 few CASRSTSGSTPNEQFF TGTGCCAGCAGATCGACTAGCGGGAGTACGCCCAATGAGCAGTTCTTC
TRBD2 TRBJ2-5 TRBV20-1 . CSAPNRGVWHRETQYF TGCAGTGCTCCAAACCGGGGGGTATGGCATCGGGAGACCCAGTACTTC
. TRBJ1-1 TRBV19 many CASSIDRGPNTEAFF TGTGCCAGTAGTATAGATCGGGGCCCGAACACTGAAGCTTTCTTT
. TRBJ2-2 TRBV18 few CASSPLGQNTGELFF TGTGCCAGCTCACCACTGGGACAGAACACCGGGGAGCTGTTTTTT
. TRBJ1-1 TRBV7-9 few CASSSRGGRDTEAFF TGTGCCAGCAGCTCGAGAGGGGGTCGGGACACTGAAGCTTTCTTT
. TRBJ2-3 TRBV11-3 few CASSLDGAGQNTQYF TGTGCCAGCAGCTTAGACGGGGCGGGACAGAATACGCAGTATTTT
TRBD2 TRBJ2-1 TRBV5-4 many CASSRGTSGTYNEQFF TGTGCCAGCAGCAGGGGGACTAGCGGAACCTACAATGAGCAGTTCTTC
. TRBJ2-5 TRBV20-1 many CSASFSGETQYF TGCAGTGCTTCCTTTAGCGGAGAGACCCAGTACTTC
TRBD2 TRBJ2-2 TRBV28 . CASRLAGEDGELFF TGTGCCAGCAGATTAGCGGGAGAGGACGGGGAGCTGTTTTTT
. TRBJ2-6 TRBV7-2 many CASSFRGALSGANVLTF TGTGCCAGCAGCTTCAGGGGGGCCCTCTCTGGGGCCAACGTCCTGACTTTC
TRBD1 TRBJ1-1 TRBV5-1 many CASSFGRQGTTEAFF TGCGCCAGCAGCTTTGGTCGACAGGGTACCACTGAAGCTTTCTTT
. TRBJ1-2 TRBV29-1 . CSVEVSYGYTF TGCAGCGTTGAAGTGAGCTATGGCTACACCTTC
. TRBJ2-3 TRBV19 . CASSISAGSETQYF TGTGCCAGTAGTATCTCCGCGGGGTCGGAAACGCAGTATTTT
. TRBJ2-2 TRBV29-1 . CSYSWGVDSGELFF TGCAGCTACTCATGGGGAGTTGATTCCGGGGAGCTGTTTTTT
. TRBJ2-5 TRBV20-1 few CSAAQETQYF TGCAGTGCTGCACAAGAGACCCAGTACTTC
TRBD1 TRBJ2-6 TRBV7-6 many CASSLGDRGLPGANVLTF TGTGCCAGCAGCTTGGGGGACAGGGGGCTCCCTGGGGCCAACGTCCTGACTTTC
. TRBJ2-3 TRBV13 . CASSRTGAGGTDTQYF TGTGCCAGCAGCCGAACGGGAGCCGGAGGCACAGATACGCAGTATTTT
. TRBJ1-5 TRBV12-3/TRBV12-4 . CASSPLAGNSNQPQHF TGTGCCAGCAGCCCTTTGGCAGGGAATAGCAATCAGCCCCAGCATTTT
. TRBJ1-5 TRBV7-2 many CASSLSPGRYSNQPQHF TGTGCCAGCAGCTTATCTCCGGGGAGGTATAGCAATCAGCCCCAGCATTTT
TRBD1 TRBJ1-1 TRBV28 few CASTSGGGGGTEAFF TGTGCCAGCACCTCAGGGGGGGGCGGCGGCACTGAAGCTTTCTTT
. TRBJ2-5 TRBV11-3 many CASSLARDGTQYF TGTGCCAGCAGCTTAGCCAGGGATGGGACCCAGTACTTC
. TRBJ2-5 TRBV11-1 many CASSLSQIQETQYF TGTGCCAGCAGCTTAAGTCAGATCCAAGAGACCCAGTACTTC
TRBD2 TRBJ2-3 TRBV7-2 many CASSIRLAHTPTDTQYF TGTGCCAGCAGCATAAGACTAGCCCATACCCCCACAGATACGCAGTATTTT